The rows below give T cell receptor beta chains drawn from one sample of a study of shared clonotypes between healthy human individuals. Clones were sequenced by immunoSEQ multiplex PCR, and TCRdb holds only the in-frame ones, with some missing. The sample shows hundreds of thousands of clones, 95% to 97% of them seen only once. Sequencing used naive CD8+ T cells sorted from blood. Receptors originate from a man between 25 and 39 years old in good health. Each CDR3 is given with its conserved first and last residue. A D gene is named only where the DNA matches it firmly. Only part of the rows carry a size: once, few, many, or a class if the clone is expanded.

D gene: TRBD2
clone size: -
J gene: TRBJ2-7
V gene: TRBV9
CDR3 DNA: TGTGCCAGCAGCGTAGGTGGGACTAGTAACTACGAGCAGTACTTC
CDR3 protein: CASSVGGTSNYEQYF

D gene: TRBD2
clone size: -
J gene: TRBJ2-2
V gene: TRBV15
CDR3 DNA: TGTGCCACCAGCAGAGATGCGGCGGGAGTACAAACCGGGGAGCTGTTTTTT
CDR3 protein: CATSRDAAGVQTGELFF

D gene: TRBD2
clone size: -
J gene: TRBJ2-7
V gene: TRBV6-6
CDR3 DNA: TGTGCCAGCAGTCTGCTAGCGGGAGGGCGCGAGCAGTACTTC
CDR3 protein: CASSLLAGGREQYF

D gene: -
clone size: -
J gene: TRBJ2-7
V gene: TRBV10-3
CDR3 DNA: TGTGCCCTGCGGCGGGGTATGACCTACGAGCAGTACTTC
CDR3 protein: CALRRGMTYEQYF

D gene: -
clone size: -
J gene: TRBJ2-2
V gene: TRBV5-6
CDR3 DNA: TGTGCCAGCAGCTTGGGACAGAACACCGGGGAGCTGTTTTTT
CDR3 protein: CASSLGQNTGELFF

D gene: -
clone size: many
J gene: TRBJ2-3
V gene: TRBV7-8
CDR3 DNA: TGTGCCAGCAGCCTAAGCACAGATACGCAGTATTTT
CDR3 protein: CASSLSTDTQYF

D gene: -
clone size: -
J gene: TRBJ2-6
V gene: TRBV11-2
CDR3 DNA: TGTGCCAGCAGCTTAATTCCGTTTTCTGGGGCCAACGTCCTGACTTTC
CDR3 protein: CASSLIPFSGANVLTF

D gene: -
clone size: -
J gene: TRBJ2-3
V gene: TRBV4-1
CDR3 DNA: TGCGCCAGCAGCCACAAAGAGGAAGCTTTCGCGGATACGCAGTATTTT
CDR3 protein: CASSHKEEAFADTQYF

D gene: -
clone size: -
J gene: TRBJ2-4
V gene: TRBV2
CDR3 DNA: TGTGCCAGCAGAATCCCAGAGGGCGGGGCCAAAAACATTCAGTACTTC
CDR3 protein: CASRIPEGGAKNIQYF

D gene: -
clone size: -
J gene: TRBJ2-7
V gene: TRBV27
CDR3 DNA: TGTGCCAGTCAAGAGATAGGCGGATTGGACTACGAGCAGTACTTC
CDR3 protein: CASQEIGGLDYEQYF

D gene: TRBD1
clone size: -
J gene: TRBJ2-2
V gene: TRBV2
CDR3 DNA: TGTGCCAGCAGAAAACAGGGGGCGAACACCGGGGAGCTGTTTTTT
CDR3 protein: CASRKQGANTGELFF

D gene: -
clone size: -
J gene: TRBJ1-1
V gene: TRBV5-4
CDR3 DNA: TGTGCCAGCAGCTCCAAGCCGAATTTGGAAGCTTTCTTT
CDR3 protein: CASSSKPNLEAFF

D gene: -
clone size: -
J gene: TRBJ1-1
V gene: TRBV9
CDR3 DNA: TGTGCCACCCCCTTCAGAGCTTTCTTT
CDR3 protein: CATPFRAFF

D gene: -
clone size: -
J gene: TRBJ2-6
V gene: TRBV7-9
CDR3 DNA: TGTGCCAGCAGCTTAGCTCCGGTAGCTGGGGCCAACGTCCTGACTTTC
CDR3 protein: CASSLAPVAGANVLTF

D gene: -
clone size: -
J gene: TRBJ1-2
V gene: TRBV6-1
CDR3 DNA: TGTGCCAGCAGTGCCGCCCGCGTTGGCTATGGCTACACCTTC
CDR3 protein: CASSAARVGYGYTF

D gene: -
clone size: -
J gene: TRBJ1-4
V gene: TRBV6-6
CDR3 DNA: TGTGCCAGCAGTTACGTTGGATTCGAAAAACTGTTTTTT
CDR3 protein: CASSYVGFEKLFF

D gene: -
clone size: -
J gene: TRBJ2-3
V gene: TRBV7-8
CDR3 DNA: TGTGCCAGCAGCTTATTCCGAGGAGATACGCAGTATTTT
CDR3 protein: CASSLFRGDTQYF

D gene: TRBD2
clone size: -
J gene: TRBJ2-1
V gene: TRBV9
CDR3 DNA: TGTGCCAGCAGCGTAGGCAATAGCGGGAATGAGCAGTTCTTC
CDR3 protein: CASSVGNSGNEQFF

D gene: -
clone size: -
J gene: TRBJ2-7
V gene: TRBV27
CDR3 DNA: TGTGCCAGCAGTAAGGGGACGATGTACGAGCAGTACTTC
CDR3 protein: CASSKGTMYEQYF

D gene: -
clone size: once
J gene: TRBJ2-1
V gene: TRBV27
CDR3 DNA: TGTGCCAGCAGTTTATCCCCCAGCGGGCTTTCCTACAATGAGCAGTTCTTC
CDR3 protein: CASSLSPSGLSYNEQFF

D gene: -
clone size: -
J gene: TRBJ2-2
V gene: TRBV6-6
CDR3 DNA: TGTGCCAGCAGTTACGGACGGACGAACACCGGGGAGCTGTTTTTT
CDR3 protein: CASSYGRTNTGELFF

D gene: -
clone size: -
J gene: TRBJ2-1
V gene: TRBV16
CDR3 DNA: TGTGCCAGCAGCAAATCCCAGGGTTCCTCCTACAATGAGCAGTTCTTC
CDR3 protein: CASSKSQGSSYNEQFF

D gene: -
clone size: -
J gene: TRBJ2-7
V gene: TRBV7-8
CDR3 DNA: TGTGCCAGCAGCTTGAGCGGCGGGGACTCCTACGAGCAGTACTTC
CDR3 protein: CASSLSGGDSYEQYF

D gene: -
clone size: -
J gene: TRBJ1-1
V gene: TRBV6-5
CDR3 DNA: TGTGCCAGCAGTGGTGTAGGCATAGGGGCTTTCTTT
CDR3 protein: CASSGVGIGAFF

D gene: TRBD2
clone size: -
J gene: TRBJ2-4
V gene: TRBV18
CDR3 DNA: TGTGCCAGCTCTAAGCCAGGACTAGCGGCCGGCAAAAACATTCAGTACTTC
CDR3 protein: CASSKPGLAAGKNIQYF

D gene: TRBD1
clone size: -
J gene: TRBJ2-7
V gene: TRBV27
CDR3 DNA: TGTGCCAGCAGTTCCCTCCTACAGGGGGCCTACGAGCAGTACTTC
CDR3 protein: CASSSLLQGAYEQYF

D gene: TRBD2
clone size: -
J gene: TRBJ2-7
V gene: TRBV15
CDR3 DNA: TGTGCCACCAGCCGAGAGTGGGAGGGGAGGTTATACGAGCAGTACTTC
CDR3 protein: CATSREWEGRLYEQYF

D gene: -
clone size: -
J gene: TRBJ1-1
V gene: TRBV7-3
CDR3 DNA: TGTGCCAGCATGCGCGGCGTTAGGGATATGAACACTGAAGCTTTCTTT
CDR3 protein: CASMRGVRDMNTEAFF

D gene: TRBD1
clone size: -
J gene: TRBJ1-4
V gene: TRBV5-6
CDR3 DNA: TGTGCCAGCAGCTGGGGACAGGGTGACGAAAAACTGTTTTTT
CDR3 protein: CASSWGQGDEKLFF

D gene: -
clone size: -
J gene: TRBJ2-5
V gene: TRBV7-9
CDR3 DNA: TGTGCCAGCAGCTTAGGCCCAGGGGATGAGACCCAGTACTTC
CDR3 protein: CASSLGPGDETQYF

D gene: TRBD2
clone size: -
J gene: TRBJ2-5
V gene: TRBV29-1
CDR3 DNA: TGCAGCGTTGTTTTATCTAGCGGGATTGTTCGGGAGACCCAGTACTTC
CDR3 protein: CSVVLSSGIVRETQYF

D gene: TRBD1
clone size: -
J gene: TRBJ2-7
V gene: TRBV6-6
CDR3 DNA: TGTGCCAGCAGTTCCACCCTCTCGGCAGGGGGAGACGAGCAGTACTTC
CDR3 protein: CASSSTLSAGGDEQYF

D gene: TRBD2
clone size: -
J gene: TRBJ2-3
V gene: TRBV5-6
CDR3 DNA: TGTGCCAGCAGCCCCGGGACTAGCGTTGCAGATACGCAGTATTTT
CDR3 protein: CASSPGTSVADTQYF

D gene: -
clone size: -
J gene: TRBJ2-1
V gene: TRBV27
CDR3 DNA: TGTGCCAGCAGTTTCGGACGAAACTCCTACAATGAGCAGTTCTTC
CDR3 protein: CASSFGRNSYNEQFF

D gene: -
clone size: -
J gene: TRBJ2-2
V gene: TRBV5-1
CDR3 DNA: TGCGCCAGCAGCTTGATGAGGGACACCGGGGAGCTGTTTTTT
CDR3 protein: CASSLMRDTGELFF

D gene: -
clone size: -
J gene: TRBJ2-7
V gene: TRBV11-2
CDR3 DNA: TGTGCCAGCAGCTTAATCATAGGCGCCGCAAGCTCCTACGAGCAGTACTTC
CDR3 protein: CASSLIIGAASSYEQYF

D gene: -
clone size: -
J gene: TRBJ2-3
V gene: TRBV5-1
CDR3 DNA: TGCGCCAGCAGCTTGGGAATCCTAGCGAGTACAGATACGCAGTATTTT
CDR3 protein: CASSLGILASTDTQYF

D gene: -
clone size: -
J gene: TRBJ2-1
V gene: TRBV18
CDR3 DNA: TGTGCCAGCTCACCACCGGGCAGCTACAATGAGCAGTTCTTC
CDR3 protein: CASSPPGSYNEQFF

D gene: TRBD2
clone size: -
J gene: TRBJ2-5
V gene: TRBV27
CDR3 DNA: TGTGCCAGCAGTTTAGTTCTAGCGGGGGGACAAGAGACCCAGTACTTC
CDR3 protein: CASSLVLAGGQETQYF

D gene: -
clone size: -
J gene: TRBJ2-6
V gene: TRBV22-1
CDR3 DNA: TGTCCTGGGAGGGGATTGAGCGAACAAAGTCGGGCCAACGTCCTGACTTTC
CDR3 protein: CPGRGLSEQSRANVLTF

D gene: -
clone size: -
J gene: TRBJ1-1
V gene: TRBV28
CDR3 DNA: TGTGCCAGCAGTTTTCGCAGGGGAAGGGCCACTGAAGCTTTCTTT
CDR3 protein: CASSFRRGRATEAFF

D gene: -
clone size: -
J gene: TRBJ2-6
V gene: TRBV5-1
CDR3 DNA: TGCGCCAGCAGTGCGGACTCGGGCTCTGGGGCCAACGTCCTGACTTTC
CDR3 protein: CASSADSGSGANVLTF